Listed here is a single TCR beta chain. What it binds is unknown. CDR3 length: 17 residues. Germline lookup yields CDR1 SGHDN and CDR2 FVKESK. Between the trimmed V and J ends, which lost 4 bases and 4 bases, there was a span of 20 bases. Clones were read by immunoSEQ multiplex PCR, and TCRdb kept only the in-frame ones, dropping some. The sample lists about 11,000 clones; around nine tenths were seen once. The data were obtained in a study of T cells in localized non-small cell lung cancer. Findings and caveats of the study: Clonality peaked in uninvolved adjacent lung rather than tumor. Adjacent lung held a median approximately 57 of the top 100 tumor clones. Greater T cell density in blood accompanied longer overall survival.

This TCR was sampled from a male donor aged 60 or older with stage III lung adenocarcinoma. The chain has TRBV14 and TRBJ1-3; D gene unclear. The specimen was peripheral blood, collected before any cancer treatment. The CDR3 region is CASSLSGRAFLGNTIYF. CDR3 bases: TGTGCCAGCAGCCTAAGTGGACGGGCTTTCTTGGGAAACACCATATATTTT.